What follows describes a single T cell receptor beta chain. Antigen unknown. The entry originates in a study of blood T cells in healthy people across ages. General study findings and limits: Both naive CD4+ cell counts and diversity were greater in long-lived donors than in aged donors.

Germline assignment: CDR1 MNHNY and CDR2 SVGAGI (reference sequence). This CDR3 has 16 residues. Trimming at V came to 6 bases and at J to 7 bases, leaving 10 bases not matched to a gene. Through a sample-barcoded 5' primer and a J-beta primer mix, a second PCR was run for 7 to 11 cycles. TCRdb redid the calling of the 5' RACE reads with MiXCR, one entry per CDR3 protein. Of 590,000 or so distinct CDR3 sequences in the sample, less than 35% were seen once. This TCR was recovered from an elderly woman in good health. Sample: blood. The V call is TRBV6-6, the J call TRBJ2-5; 14 nucleotides line up with TRBD2. As DNA, the CDR3 is TGTGCCAGCAGCGAGACTAGCGGGGGGGATATAGGGACCCAGTACTTC. The encoded protein is CASSETSGGDIGTQYF.